Listed below are T cell receptor beta chains from one sample, sequenced in a study of CD8 T cells in Susac syndrome. One entry per CDR3 protein, called by TCRdb with MiXCR from the immunoSEQ multiplex PCR reads. The sample includes around 170,000 distinct CDR3 sequences, about 92% of them seen just once. Input material: CD4+ T cells from PBMCs. The source of these receptors is a human donor in good health. Each CDR3 is given with its conserved first and last residue. The D gene is left open where the match is weak.

j_gene | d_gene | v_gene | CDR3aa
TRBJ1-2 | TRBD1 | TRBV28 | CASRRQGAGGYTF
TRBJ2-7 | . | TRBV11-2 | CASSPTSGPGEGEQYF
TRBJ2-1 | TRBD2 | TRBV30 | CAWSELAGKDEQFF
TRBJ1-1 | . | TRBV3-1 | CASSRLANTEAFF
TRBJ1-5 | . | TRBV5-8 | CASSPRGQPQHF
TRBJ2-7 | TRBD2 | TRBV5-1 | CASSRGLAGGEQYF
TRBJ1-6 | . | TRBV5-1 | CASSLGAQGPVPLHF
TRBJ2-2 | . | TRBV9 | CASSVVSGGGELFF
TRBJ2-2 | . | TRBV19 | CASSILGSTGELFF
TRBJ1-2 | TRBD1 | TRBV2 | CASSALFQGAGGGYTF
TRBJ1-5 | . | TRBV27 | CASSLYLNQPQHF
TRBJ2-1 | . | TRBV29-1 | CSTREKGTNNEQFF